The rows below give T cell receptor beta chains drawn from one sample of a study of T-cell memory formation after mild COVID-19. MiXCR, applied by TCRdb to the 5' RACE reads, yields one record per CDR3 protein. Of around 300,000 distinct CDR3 sequences in the sample, 13% to 15% were seen once. The material sequenced was PBMCs or a T cell subset sorted from them (not recorded which). These receptors originate from a man aged 18 to 29 who had mild COVID-19 (a few samples of this study predate the infection). Cell type and time point are not known. CDR3s include the opening cysteine and the closing phenylalanine or tryptophan. Each record gives: D gene, V gene, CDR3 length, clone size, J gene, CDR3 protein, CDR3 DNA. A D gene is named only where the DNA matches it firmly. Size values are once, few and many counts, or a class for expanded clones, and some rows have none.

d_call: -; v_call: TRBV27; cdr3_length: 14; clone_size: -; j_call: TRBJ1-1; cdr3_aa: CASSGDQRWAEAFF; cdr3_nt: TGTGCCAGCAGTGGGGACCAGAGGTGGGCTGAAGCTTTCTTT
d_call: -; v_call: TRBV7-8; cdr3_length: 15; clone_size: -; j_call: TRBJ2-7; cdr3_aa: CASSFPGPGGNEQYF; cdr3_nt: TGTGCCAGCAGCTTTCCCGGTCCGGGTGGCAACGAGCAGTACTTC
d_call: -; v_call: TRBV4-3; cdr3_length: 13; clone_size: few; j_call: TRBJ1-1; cdr3_aa: CASSRGEGAEAFF; cdr3_nt: TGCGCCAGCAGCCGAGGGGAAGGGGCTGAAGCTTTCTTT
d_call: -; v_call: TRBV29-1; cdr3_length: 12; clone_size: few; j_call: TRBJ2-5; cdr3_aa: CSAATRGETQYF; cdr3_nt: TGCAGCGCGGCTACTAGAGGGGAGACCCAGTACTTC
d_call: TRBD1; v_call: TRBV9; cdr3_length: 15; clone_size: few; j_call: TRBJ1-5; cdr3_aa: CASSVGGQPNQPQHF; cdr3_nt: TGTGCCAGCAGCGTGGGGGGACAGCCAAATCAGCCCCAGCATTTT
d_call: -; v_call: TRBV9; cdr3_length: 13; clone_size: -; j_call: TRBJ2-5; cdr3_aa: CASSVRGRETQYF; cdr3_nt: TGTGCCAGCAGCGTAAGGGGGAGAGAGACCCAGTACTTC
d_call: -; v_call: TRBV9; cdr3_length: 14; clone_size: few; j_call: TRBJ2-3; cdr3_aa: CASSSVAGTDTQYF; cdr3_nt: TGTGCCAGCAGCTCGGTCGCGGGCACAGATACGCAGTATTTT
d_call: -; v_call: TRBV7-2; cdr3_length: 15; clone_size: few; j_call: TRBJ1-3; cdr3_aa: CASSWTGDSGNTIYF; cdr3_nt: TGTGCCAGCAGCTGGACGGGGGACTCTGGAAACACCATATATTTT
d_call: TRBD2; v_call: TRBV25-1; cdr3_length: 15; clone_size: few; j_call: TRBJ2-5; cdr3_aa: CASSEASGYQETQYF; cdr3_nt: TGTGCCAGCAGTGAGGCTAGCGGGTACCAAGAGACCCAGTACTTC
d_call: -; v_call: TRBV5-1; cdr3_length: 13; clone_size: -; j_call: TRBJ2-7; cdr3_aa: CASSLQAAYEQYF; cdr3_nt: TGCGCCAGCAGCTTGCAGGCCGCCTACGAGCAGTACTTC
d_call: -; v_call: TRBV12-3/TRBV12-4; cdr3_length: 14; clone_size: -; j_call: TRBJ2-2; cdr3_aa: CASSSPGATGELFF; cdr3_nt: TGTGCCAGCAGTTCCCCGGGCGCCACCGGGGAGCTGTTTTTT
d_call: TRBD2; v_call: TRBV20-1; cdr3_length: 16; clone_size: few; j_call: TRBJ2-2; cdr3_aa: CSARDFRGGPTGELFF; cdr3_nt: TGCAGTGCTAGAGATTTTCGGGGGGGCCCCACCGGGGAGCTGTTTTTT
d_call: -; v_call: TRBV2; cdr3_length: 10; clone_size: few; j_call: TRBJ2-1; cdr3_aa: CASRNYEQFF; cdr3_nt: TGTGCCAGCAGGAACTATGAGCAGTTCTTC
d_call: -; v_call: TRBV20-1; cdr3_length: 13; clone_size: -; j_call: TRBJ2-3; cdr3_aa: CSARSQDIDTQYF; cdr3_nt: TGCAGTGCTCGGAGCCAGGACATTGATACGCAGTATTTT
d_call: -; v_call: TRBV7-8; cdr3_length: 14; clone_size: -; j_call: TRBJ2-5; cdr3_aa: CASSLAWTEETQYF; cdr3_nt: TGTGCCAGCAGCTTAGCATGGACAGAAGAGACCCAGTACTTC
d_call: -; v_call: TRBV5-5; cdr3_length: 18; clone_size: -; j_call: TRBJ1-2; cdr3_aa: CASSLAGTLVGGIYGYTF; cdr3_nt: TGTGCCAGCAGCTTGGCCGGGACCCTCGTTGGAGGGATCTATGGCTACACCTTC
d_call: -; v_call: TRBV18; cdr3_length: 15; clone_size: -; j_call: TRBJ1-1; cdr3_aa: CASSPPGAQNTEAFF; cdr3_nt: TGTGCCAGCTCACCTCCGGGCGCCCAAAACACTGAAGCTTTCTTT
d_call: -; v_call: TRBV20-1; cdr3_length: 20; clone_size: few; j_call: TRBJ1-6; cdr3_aa: CSAPNQFLRDPSSYNSPLHF; cdr3_nt: TGCAGTGCTCCCAACCAATTCCTCCGGGACCCGAGCTCCTATAATTCACCCCTCCACTTT
d_call: TRBD2; v_call: TRBV5-1; cdr3_length: 14; clone_size: -; j_call: TRBJ2-1; cdr3_aa: CASSRGGGYNEQFF; cdr3_nt: TGCGCCAGCAGCCGCGGGGGGGGCTACAATGAGCAGTTCTTC
d_call: -; v_call: TRBV12-3/TRBV12-4; cdr3_length: 13; clone_size: many; j_call: TRBJ1-2; cdr3_aa: CASSFGRDYGYTF; cdr3_nt: TGTGCCAGCAGTTTCGGCAGGGACTATGGCTACACCTTC
d_call: -; v_call: TRBV10-3; cdr3_length: 14; clone_size: few; j_call: TRBJ2-5; cdr3_aa: CAISAQSPQETQYF; cdr3_nt: TGTGCCATCAGTGCCCAGTCCCCCCAAGAGACCCAGTACTTC
d_call: TRBD2; v_call: TRBV5-4; cdr3_length: 16; clone_size: few; j_call: TRBJ2-1; cdr3_aa: CASSLLRTSGYNEQFF; cdr3_nt: TGTGCCAGCAGCTTGTTAAGGACTAGCGGATACAATGAGCAGTTCTTC
d_call: TRBD1; v_call: TRBV28; cdr3_length: 15; clone_size: -; j_call: TRBJ1-5; cdr3_aa: CASSSRQGANQPQHF; cdr3_nt: TGTGCCAGCAGTTCGCGACAGGGGGCAAATCAGCCCCAGCATTTT
d_call: TRBD2; v_call: TRBV4-2; cdr3_length: 14; clone_size: few; j_call: TRBJ2-5; cdr3_aa: CASSPGGTTETQYF; cdr3_nt: TGTGCCAGCAGTCCGGGGGGGACCACGGAGACCCAGTACTTC
d_call: -; v_call: TRBV27; cdr3_length: 12; clone_size: few; j_call: TRBJ2-7; cdr3_aa: CASGPGTLGQYF; cdr3_nt: TGTGCCAGCGGGCCCGGGACACTAGGGCAGTACTTC
d_call: -; v_call: TRBV18; cdr3_length: 14; clone_size: -; j_call: TRBJ1-6; cdr3_aa: CASSPQLHNSPLHF; cdr3_nt: TGTGCCAGCTCACCCCAGTTGCATAATTCACCCCTCCACTTT
d_call: -; v_call: TRBV5-1; cdr3_length: 14; clone_size: -; j_call: TRBJ2-7; cdr3_aa: CASSLPTGTYEQYF; cdr3_nt: TGCGCCAGCAGCCTCCCGACAGGTACCTACGAGCAGTACTTC
d_call: -; v_call: TRBV7-9; cdr3_length: 15; clone_size: once; j_call: TRBJ1-1; cdr3_aa: CASSPDYMRNTEAFF; cdr3_nt: TGTGCCAGCAGCCCCGATTATATGAGAAACACTGAAGCTTTCTTT
d_call: TRBD2; v_call: TRBV4-1; cdr3_length: 17; clone_size: few; j_call: TRBJ2-1; cdr3_aa: CASSQALFAGVYNEQFF; cdr3_nt: TGCGCCAGCAGCCAAGCCCTTTTTGCGGGGGTGTACAATGAGCAGTTCTTC
d_call: -; v_call: TRBV7-7; cdr3_length: 13; clone_size: few; j_call: TRBJ2-5; cdr3_aa: CASSFGAEETQYF; cdr3_nt: TGTGCTAGCAGCTTTGGGGCAGAAGAGACCCAGTACTTC
d_call: TRBD1; v_call: TRBV15; cdr3_length: 15; clone_size: -; j_call: TRBJ1-1; cdr3_aa: CATSSTTGMNTEAFF; cdr3_nt: TGTGCCACCAGCAGCACGACAGGGATGAACACTGAAGCTTTCTTT
d_call: -; v_call: TRBV12-3/TRBV12-4; cdr3_length: 17; clone_size: -; j_call: TRBJ2-3; cdr3_aa: CASSLAGGGKSTDTQYF; cdr3_nt: TGTGCCAGCAGTTTAGCAGGAGGGGGTAAAAGCACAGATACGCAGTATTTT